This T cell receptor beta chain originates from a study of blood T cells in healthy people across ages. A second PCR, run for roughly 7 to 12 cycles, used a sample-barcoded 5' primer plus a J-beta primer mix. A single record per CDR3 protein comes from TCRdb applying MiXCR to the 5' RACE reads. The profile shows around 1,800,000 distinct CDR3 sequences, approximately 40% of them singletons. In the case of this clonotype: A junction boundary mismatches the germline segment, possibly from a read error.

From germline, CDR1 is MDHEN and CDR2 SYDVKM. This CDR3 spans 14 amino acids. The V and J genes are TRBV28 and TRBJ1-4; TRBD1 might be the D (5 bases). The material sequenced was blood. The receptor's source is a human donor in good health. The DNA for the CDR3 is TGTGTCAGCAGTTTCCGGGGGTTGGGGGGAAAACTGTTTTTT. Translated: CVSSFRGLGGKLFF.